This T cell receptor beta chain was identified in a study of shared clonotypes between healthy human individuals. Turning to the study itself: CD4 naive and CD4 memory each took three plates per donor, while CD8 naive took two and CD8 memory one.

Into CD45RA+ naive and CD45RA-negative memory subsets, the CD4+ cells were split. In replicate PCRs of sorted subsets, approximately 200 ng DNA, 29,000 or so T cell genomes, was used. Per the original methods: Junction-only immunoSEQ sequences carried no quality scores, so filtering differed. Generated by immunoSEQ multiplex PCR, the TCRdb table keeps only in-frame clones and is missing some. Clone size and the V and J calls come from that table; the DNA yielded D and trimming. The sample yields some 900,000 clones, 60% to 85% seen once. Sequenced input: memory CD4+ T cells sorted from blood. The subset: CD45RA-negative fraction. This receptor was obtained from a man between 18 and 35 years old in good health.

In DNA form, the CDR3 reads TGTGCCAGCCCCGCGACAGGGGGCGCATCAGGGGTGGCTGACGAGCAGTACTTC. Its translation: CASPATGGASGVADEQYF. The chain couples TRBV28 to TRBJ2-7; 10 bases line up with TRBD1. Germline V gives CDR1 MDHEN, CDR2 SYDVKM. V dropped 8 bases and J dropped 5; count of bases not matched to a gene: 21. The CDR3 is made up of 18 amino acids.